One and the same sample provided the 25 T cell receptor beta chains below, sequenced in a study of blood T cells in healthy people across ages. The second PCR ran 7 to 11 cycles with a sample-barcoded 5' primer and J-beta primers. From the 5' RACE reads, TCRdb called clonotypes with MiXCR, one entry per CDR3 protein. Here the sample spans approximately 600,000 distinct CDR3 sequences, 45% to 65% being singletons. Material for sequencing was blood. The origin of the receptors is a man aged 55 to 70 in good health.

The chain links TRBV7-9 to TRBJ2-1; 14 nucleotides agree with TRBD2. Germline V gene lookup returns CDR1 SEHNR and CDR2 FQNEAQ (reference sequence). CDR3 length equals 16 residues. V was clipped by 5 bases and J by 5 bases; unmatched bases: 5. CDR3 bases: TGTGCCAGCAGCCAACGGACTAGCGGGGGGCACAATGAGCAGTTCTTC. Translation gives CASSQRTSGGHNEQFF.

This sequence joins TRBV7-9 and TRBJ2-1; 13 bases map to TRBD2. Germline assignment: CDR1 SEHNR and CDR2 FQNEAQ (reference sequence). The CDR3 runs to 16 residues. The V gene end was trimmed by 5 bases and the J gene end by 3 bases; junction bases not matched to a gene: 4. CDR3 protein: CASSPGTSGNYNEQFF. The CDR3 nucleotides read TGTGCCAGCAGCCCCGGGACTAGCGGGAACTACAATGAGCAGTTCTTC.

The V and J genes are TRBV29-1 and TRBJ2-1; D uncertain. V was shortened by 4 bases and J by 9 bases, with 10 bases between the two germline ends. The CDR3 contains 11 residues. CDR1 and CDR2 from the germline V gene are SQVTM and ANQGSEA. Here the CDR3 reads CSVVPYGEQFF. CDR3 bases: TGCAGCGTTGTCCCGTATGGTGAGCAGTTCTTC.

This clonotype was seen more than once but under ten times. V gene TRBV5-1 combines with J gene TRBJ1-6, with D possibly being TRBD1 (5 bases). The V gene lost 7 bases and the J gene lost 10 bases, with 21 bases spanning the gap. CDR3 length: 15 residues. Germline lookup yields CDR1 SGHRS and CDR2 YFSETQ. The CDR3 region is CASGPGTPGRSPLHF. The DNA of the CDR3 is TGCGCCAGCGGACCCGGGACCCCGGGACGGTCACCCCTCCACTTT.

The rearrangement joins TRBV6-6 to TRBJ2-5; 11 bases are a match to TRBD1. The CDR3 has 16 amino acids. V shed 7 bases and J 3 bases; nucleotides not matched to a gene: 10. Germline V lookup: CDR1 MNHNY, CDR2 SVGAGI (reference sequence). The CDR3 is CASTPRTGGSKETQYF. CDR3 sequence (DNA): TGTGCCAGCACTCCCCGGACAGGGGGCTCGAAAGAGACCCAGTACTTC.

The J gene is TRBJ1-1, the V gene TRBV4-2; no clear D. Trimming took off 0 bases at V and 7 bases at J, with 12 bases between the two ends. There are 14 residues in the CDR3. Germline V lookup: CDR1 LGHNA, CDR2 YNFKEQ. CDR3 loop: CASSQDPDADEAFF. As DNA, the CDR3 is TGTGCCAGCAGCCAAGACCCCGATGCGGATGAAGCTTTCTTT.

This clonotype was counted between two and nine times. This chain links TRBV5-1 with TRBJ1-2, with 8 positions matching TRBD1. CDR3 size: 13 residues. CDR1 is SGHRS and CDR2 is YFSETQ in the germline V gene. V lost 4 bases, J lost 8 bases, and 7 bases stayed unmatched. CDR3 DNA sequence: TGCGCCAGCAGCCCAACAGGGGGTCGGGGCTACACCTTC. Translation gives CASSPTGGRGYTF. Drawing the rest from reference TRBV5-1 and TRBJ1-2, the complete variable domain is KAGVTQTPRYLIKTRGQQVTLSCSPISGHRSVSWYQQTPGQGLQFLFEYFSETQRNKGNFPGRFSGRQFSNSRSEMNVSTLELGDSALYLCASSPTGGRGYTFGSGTRLTVV.

The chain is built from TRBV2 and TRBJ1-4, with D possibly being TRBD1 (5 bases). Deletions cut 3 bases from V and 3 bases from J, with 11 bases between. The CDR3 totals 15 residues. CDR1 and CDR2 from the germline V gene are SNHLY and FYNNEI. For the CDR3, the DNA is TGTGCCAGCAGTGAGAATCAGGGAGCTAATGAAAAACTGTTTTTT. Protein sequence: CASSENQGANEKLFF.

This chain connects TRBV12-3 or TRBV12-4 to TRBJ2-7; D is possibly TRBD1 (6 bases). The CDR3 has 14 amino acids. The germline V and J ends were trimmed by 7 bases and 2 bases, with 15 bases remaining between them. In DNA, the CDR3 is TGTGCCAGCATTTTCGAGACAGGACCCTACGAGCAGTACTTC. Encoded protein: CASIFETGPYEQYF.

This clonotype occurred once. This chain joins TRBV15 and TRBJ2-1, with 7 bases fitting TRBD1. V lost 4 bases to trimming and J lost 9 bases; unmatched junction nucleotides: 6. This CDR3 spans 13 amino acids. Germline CDR1 reads LNHNV; CDR2 reads YYDKDF (reference sequence). The CDR3 sequence is CATSTDRAGEQFF. The CDR3, as DNA: TGTGCCACCAGCACTGACAGGGCAGGTGAGCAGTTCTTC.

This rearrangement joins TRBV9 to TRBJ1-2, with D possibly TRBD1 on 6 matching bases. Germline V gene lookup returns CDR1 SGDLS and CDR2 YYNGEE. V lost 3 bases, J lost 6 bases, and 9 bases lay in between. The CDR3 consists of 12 residues. This chain's CDR3 is CASSGGRNGYTF. The CDR3 DNA follows: TGTGCCAGCAGCGGGGGGCGGAATGGCTACACCTTC.

This chain uses TRBV2 with TRBJ2-1; maybe TRBD2 (5 bases). V lost 8 bases, J lost 0 bases, and 14 bases lay in between. Germline-derived CDR1 and CDR2 are SNHLY and FYNNEI. The CDR3 runs 15 residues. The CDR3 loop is CASRAATSSYNEQFF. The CDR3 DNA sequence: TGTGCCAGCCGAGCGGCCACCAGCTCCTACAATGAGCAGTTCTTC.

V gene TRBV5-1 combines with J gene TRBJ1-5; a possible D gene is TRBD1 (6 bases). The germline V gene encodes CDR1 SGHRS and CDR2 YFSETQ. This CDR3 region has 13 residues. V lost 4 bases and J 6 bases, leaving 11 bases between the germline ends. CDR3 nucleotides: TGCGCCAGCAGCAGAGAAGGGGGTCAGCCCCAGCATTTT. It is translated as CASSREGGQPQHF.

The chain is built from TRBV20-1 and TRBJ2-1, with 7 nucleotides matching TRBD1. The better agreement between TRBJ2-7 and the DNA end casts doubt on the J call. CDR3 size: 15 residues. CDR1 DFQATT and CDR2 SNEGSKA come from the germline V gene (reference sequence). The CDR3 protein is CSAGSSGGANNEQYF. In DNA, the CDR3 is TGCAGTGCTGGCTCGTCAGGGGGAGCCAACAATGAGCAGTACTTC.

J is TRBJ2-1 and V is TRBV6-5; TRBD2 matches 9 bases. The V gene end was trimmed by 7 bases and the J gene end by 4 bases; junction bases not matched to a gene: 5. Germline V gene sequence: CDR1 MNHEY, CDR2 SVGAGI. CDR3 length equals 14 residues. Written as DNA, the CDR3 is TGTGCCAGCAAACTAGCGGGCGTTTACAATGAGCAGTTCTTC. Protein sequence: CASKLAGVYNEQFF.

The V call is TRBV18, the J call TRBJ1-1; no clear D. Germline V gene data show CDR1 as KGHSH and CDR2 as LQKENI. Trimming removed 3 bases from V and 4 bases from J, with 12 bases in between. The CDR3 totals 14 residues. The CDR3 DNA sequence: TGTGCCAGCTCACCTTATGACAATCCCACTGAAGCTTTCTTT. The encoded protein is CASSPYDNPTEAFF.

The rearrangement links TRBV5-1 to TRBJ1-6; 7 nucleotides align to TRBD1. Unmatched junction bases numbered 9, after V lost 2 bases and J lost 7 bases. CDR1 is SGHRS and CDR2 is YFSETQ in the germline V gene. The CDR3 totals 16 residues. CDR3 amino acids: CASSFNRQGANSPLHF. The DNA for the CDR3 is TGCGCCAGCAGCTTCAATCGACAGGGAGCGAATTCACCCCTCCACTTT.

This clonotype was seen many times. The V gene is TRBV18, the J gene TRBJ2-7; D is ambiguous. V dropped 2 bases and J dropped 5 bases, with 10 bases sitting between them. Germline CDR1 reads KGHSH; CDR2 reads LQKENI. The CDR3 covers 13 residues. Here the CDR3 reads CASSPGIWDEQYF. CDR3 DNA sequence: TGTGCCAGCTCACCAGGGATTTGGGACGAGCAGTACTTC.

This clonotype was seen a handful of times. The V gene is TRBV24-1, the J gene TRBJ2-5; 8 nucleotides align to TRBD1. The V segment lost 1 base and the J segment 7 bases; nucleotides outside the gene matches: 13. Per the germline V gene, CDR1 is KGHDR and CDR2 is SFDVKD. The CDR3 covers 17 residues. Written as DNA, the CDR3 is TGTGCCACCAGTGATTTTGAGCAGGGGGCCGGCCCTTGGACCCAGTACTTC. Its protein is CATSDFEQGAGPWTQYF.

In this sample, this clonotype turned up a few times. The V gene is TRBV20-1, the J gene TRBJ2-7; D gene ambiguous. The CDR3 extends over 11 amino acids. The V gene's germline CDR1 is DFQATT and CDR2 SNEGSKA (reference sequence). The V and J ends lost 4 bases and 3 bases respectively, with 7 bases between them. The CDR3 is CSAINLYEQYF. The CDR3 DNA sequence: TGCAGTGCTATCAACCTCTACGAGCAGTACTTC.

The chain is built from TRBV5-4 and TRBJ2-1; a possible D gene is TRBD2 (6 bases). The CDR3 spans 17 residues. Germline CDR1 is SGHNT and CDR2 is YYREEE (reference sequence). The V and J ends lost 4 bases and 0 bases respectively, with 17 bases between them. In nucleotides, the CDR3 is TGTGCCAGCAGCCCGGGACTCCTCGCGAGCTCCTACAATGAGCAGTTCTTC. Its protein product is CASSPGLLASSYNEQFF.

The J gene is TRBJ2-5, the V gene TRBV9, with D perhaps matching TRBD2 (6 bases). Judging by the DNA end, TRBJ2-7 fits better; the J call may be wrong. CDR1 is SGDLS, CDR2 YYNGEE, per germline. The CDR3 runs to 16 residues. CDR3 nucleotides: TGTGCCAGCAGCGTAGGTTGGGCTAGCGAGATCTACGAGCAGTACTTC. As protein: CASSVGWASEIYEQYF.

The chain joins TRBV12-5 to TRBJ2-7; 7 nucleotides line up with TRBD1. V shed 8 bases, J shed 2 bases, and the junction held 6 bases outside the gene matches. Germline V gene data show CDR1 as LGHNT and CDR2 as FRNRAP. CDR3 size: 13 residues. Here the CDR3 DNA reads TGTGCTAGTAAGAGGGACAGCCCCTACGAGCAGTACTTC. Residues: CASKRDSPYEQYF.

This chain uses TRBV28 with TRBJ2-4; 7 nucleotides match TRBD1. The CDR3 runs 17 residues. The V segment lost 6 bases and the J segment 1 base; nucleotides outside the gene matches: 12. CDR1 and CDR2 (germline): MDHEN, SYDVKM. This CDR3 is CASRPTQDRWAKNIQYF. CDR3 coding DNA: TGTGCCAGCAGACCAACGCAGGACAGGTGGGCCAAAAACATTCAGTACTTC.

V is TRBV12-3 or TRBV12-4 and J is TRBJ2-7; D unresolved. The CDR3 runs to 16 residues. V shed 6 bases and J shed 0 bases, with 18 bases lying between them. CDR3 nucleotide sequence: TGTGCCAGCAGCCCCCATGGGCAGAAGAGCTCCTACGAGCAGTACTTC. Its translation is CASSPHGQKSSYEQYF.